This T cell receptor (beta chain) was sequenced for a study of technical replicates of blood from a handful of donors. The CDR3 runs 14 residues. Trimming cost V 4 bases and J 4 bases, with 13 bases left between them. Germline V gene data show CDR1 as LNHDA and CDR2 as SQIVND (reference sequence). Only in-frame clones appear in the TCRdb table, and some are missing; sequencing was by immunoSEQ multiplex PCR. Of about 81,000 clones listed, around 90% are singletons. The chain links TRBV19 to TRBJ1-2, with D maybe TRBD1 (6 bases). Sequencing was carried out using T cells isolated from PBMCs. The origin of this receptor is a human donor in good health. The DNA for the CDR3 is TGTGCCAGTAGTACGACGGTGACAGGCTATGGCTACACCTTC. Protein sequence: CASSTTVTGYGYTF.